The rows below give T cell receptor beta chains drawn from one sample of a study of neurological immune-mediated disorders. One entry per CDR3 protein results from TCRdb running MiXCR on the 5' RACE reads. The data show 49,000 or so distinct CDR3 sequences, 16% seen once. Sequenced input: PBMCs. Every receptor here comes from a man aged 55 to 70 in good health. Both conserved end residues are part of each CDR3. Fields, in order: clone size, J gene, V gene, CDR3 protein. Clone size appears in some rows only: once, few, many, or a class for an expanded clone.

clone_size: many; j_call: TRBJ1-5; v_call: TRBV15; cdr3_aa: CATSRETGLGQPQHF
clone_size: many; j_call: TRBJ2-3; v_call: TRBV28; cdr3_aa: CASSLGRRGDTQYF
clone_size: many; j_call: TRBJ1-2; v_call: TRBV29-1; cdr3_aa: CSADRGHFYGYTF
clone_size: few; j_call: TRBJ2-1; v_call: TRBV5-4; cdr3_aa: CASSLYTGGNNEQFF
clone_size: many; j_call: TRBJ2-1; v_call: TRBV11-2; cdr3_aa: CASSFPSGSSYNEQFF
clone_size: many; j_call: TRBJ1-5; v_call: TRBV5-1; cdr3_aa: CASSFGTENQPQHF
clone_size: many; j_call: TRBJ2-5; v_call: TRBV5-1; cdr3_aa: CASRIGQTGIETQYF
clone_size: many; j_call: TRBJ2-7; v_call: TRBV28; cdr3_aa: CASSSTSGRTQNYEQYF
clone_size: many; j_call: TRBJ2-3; v_call: TRBV5-1; cdr3_aa: CASSPGRGRTDTQYF
clone_size: .; j_call: TRBJ2-1; v_call: TRBV5-4; cdr3_aa: CASSLASGRTLLGNEQFF
clone_size: many; j_call: TRBJ1-2; v_call: TRBV11-2; cdr3_aa: CASSAPAGADTF
clone_size: many; j_call: TRBJ1-5; v_call: TRBV28; cdr3_aa: CASSFFGQPQHF
clone_size: .; j_call: TRBJ2-7; v_call: TRBV29-1; cdr3_aa: CSVEGRYYEQYF
clone_size: many; j_call: TRBJ1-4; v_call: TRBV7-2; cdr3_aa: CASSPGGSNEKLFF
clone_size: many; j_call: TRBJ1-4; v_call: TRBV5-1; cdr3_aa: CASSLRDATNEKLFF
clone_size: .; j_call: TRBJ2-7; v_call: TRBV5-1; cdr3_aa: CASSLSSELGEQYF
clone_size: many; j_call: TRBJ1-2; v_call: TRBV29-1; cdr3_aa: CSVRTESYTF
clone_size: .; j_call: TRBJ1-5; v_call: TRBV3-1; cdr3_aa: CASSQGINQPQHF
clone_size: many; j_call: TRBJ1-2; v_call: TRBV20-1; cdr3_aa: CSARDRPRLNYGYTF
clone_size: medium-sized; j_call: TRBJ1-3; v_call: TRBV29-1; cdr3_aa: CSVGQYSGNTIYF
clone_size: many; j_call: TRBJ2-3; v_call: TRBV30; cdr3_aa: CAWSVNGGGGDTQYF
clone_size: many; j_call: TRBJ1-1; v_call: TRBV27; cdr3_aa: CASTLGRNTEAFF
clone_size: many; j_call: TRBJ1-2; v_call: TRBV20-1; cdr3_aa: CSADLGTAEGYGYTF
clone_size: many; j_call: TRBJ1-1; v_call: TRBV5-1; cdr3_aa: CASSLVGARNTEAFF
clone_size: many; j_call: TRBJ2-7; v_call: TRBV6-1; cdr3_aa: CASWRRIGERGEQYF
clone_size: many; j_call: TRBJ1-2; v_call: TRBV28; cdr3_aa: CASGGSLPMSYGYTF
clone_size: few; j_call: TRBJ2-7; v_call: TRBV3-1; cdr3_aa: CASSQATGGSYEQYF
clone_size: many; j_call: TRBJ2-1; v_call: TRBV7-9; cdr3_aa: CASSLWSRAGGANEQFF